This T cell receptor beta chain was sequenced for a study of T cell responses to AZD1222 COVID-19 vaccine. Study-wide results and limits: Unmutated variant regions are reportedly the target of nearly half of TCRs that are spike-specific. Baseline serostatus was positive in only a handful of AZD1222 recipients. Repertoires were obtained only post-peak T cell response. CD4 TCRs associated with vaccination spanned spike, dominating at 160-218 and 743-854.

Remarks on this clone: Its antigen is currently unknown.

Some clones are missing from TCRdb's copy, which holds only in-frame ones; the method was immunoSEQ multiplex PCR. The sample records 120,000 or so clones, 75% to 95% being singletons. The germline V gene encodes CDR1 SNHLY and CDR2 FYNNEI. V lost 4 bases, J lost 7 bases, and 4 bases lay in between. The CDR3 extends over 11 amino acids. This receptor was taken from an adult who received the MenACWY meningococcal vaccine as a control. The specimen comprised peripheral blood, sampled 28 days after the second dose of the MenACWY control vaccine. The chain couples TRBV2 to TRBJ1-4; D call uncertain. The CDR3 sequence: CASSGFEKLFF. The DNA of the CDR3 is TGTGCCAGCAGTGGTTTTGAAAAACTGTTTTTT.